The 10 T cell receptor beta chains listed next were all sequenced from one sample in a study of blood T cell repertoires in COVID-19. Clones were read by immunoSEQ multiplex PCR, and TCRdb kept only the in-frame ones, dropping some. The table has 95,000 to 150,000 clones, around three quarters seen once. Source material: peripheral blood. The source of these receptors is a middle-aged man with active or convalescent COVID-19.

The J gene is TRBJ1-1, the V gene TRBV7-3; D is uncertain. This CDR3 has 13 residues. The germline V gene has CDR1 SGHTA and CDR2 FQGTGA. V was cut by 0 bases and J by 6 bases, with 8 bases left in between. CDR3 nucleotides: TGTGCCAGCAGCTTAACTCGCGGAGCTGAAGCTTTCTTT. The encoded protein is CASSLTRGAEAFF.

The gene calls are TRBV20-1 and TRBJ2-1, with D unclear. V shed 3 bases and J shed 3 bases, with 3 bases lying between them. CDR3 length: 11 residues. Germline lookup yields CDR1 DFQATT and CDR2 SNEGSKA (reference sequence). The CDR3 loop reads CSASYYNEQFF. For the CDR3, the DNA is TGCAGTGCTAGTTACTACAATGAGCAGTTCTTC.

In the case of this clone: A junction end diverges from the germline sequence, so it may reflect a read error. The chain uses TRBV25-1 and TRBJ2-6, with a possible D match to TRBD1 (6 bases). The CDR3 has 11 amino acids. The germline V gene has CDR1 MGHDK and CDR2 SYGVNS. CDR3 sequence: CASTEGDILTF. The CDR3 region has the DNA TGTGCCAGCACTGAAGGGGACATCCTGACTTTC.

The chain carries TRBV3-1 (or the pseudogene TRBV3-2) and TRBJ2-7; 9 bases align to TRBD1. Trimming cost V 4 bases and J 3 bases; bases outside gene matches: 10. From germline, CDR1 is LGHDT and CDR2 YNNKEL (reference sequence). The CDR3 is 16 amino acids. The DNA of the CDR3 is TGTGCCAGCAGCCGAACCCCGGGACAGGGCCACTACGAGCAGTACTTC. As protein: CASSRTPGQGHYEQYF.

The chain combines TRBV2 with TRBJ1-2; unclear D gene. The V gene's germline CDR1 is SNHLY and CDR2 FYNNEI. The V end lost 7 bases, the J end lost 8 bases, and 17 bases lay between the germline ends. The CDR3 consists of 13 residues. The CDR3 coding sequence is TGTGCCAGCATCAGTACAGACTACGGGGGCTACACCTTC. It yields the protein CASISTDYGGYTF.

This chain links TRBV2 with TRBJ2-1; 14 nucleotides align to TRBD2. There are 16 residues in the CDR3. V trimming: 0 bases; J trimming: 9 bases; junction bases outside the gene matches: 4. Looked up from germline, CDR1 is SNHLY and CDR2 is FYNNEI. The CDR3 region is CASSEAPGTSGSEQFF. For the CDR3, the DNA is TGTGCCAGCAGTGAAGCGCCCGGGACTAGCGGGAGTGAGCAGTTCTTC.

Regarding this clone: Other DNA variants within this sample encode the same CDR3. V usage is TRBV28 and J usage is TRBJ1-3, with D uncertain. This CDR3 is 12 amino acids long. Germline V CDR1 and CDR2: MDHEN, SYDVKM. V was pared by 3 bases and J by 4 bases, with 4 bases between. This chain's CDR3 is CASSFTGNTIYF. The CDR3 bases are TGTGCCAGCAGTTTTACAGGAAACACCATATATTTT.

The CDR3 sequence is CASSYSYYSNQPQHF. In DNA, the CDR3 is TGTGCCAGCAGTTACTCCTACTATAGCAATCAGCCCCAGCATTTT. V usage is TRBV6-5 and J usage is TRBJ1-5; no firm D call. The CDR3 has 15 amino acids. Germline-derived CDR1 and CDR2 are MNHEY and SVGAGI. V was shortened by 0 bases and J by 0 bases, with 6 bases between the two germline ends.

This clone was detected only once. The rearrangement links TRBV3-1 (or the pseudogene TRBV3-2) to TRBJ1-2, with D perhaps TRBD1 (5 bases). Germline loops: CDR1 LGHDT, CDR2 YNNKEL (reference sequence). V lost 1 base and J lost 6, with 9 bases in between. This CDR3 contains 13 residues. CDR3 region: CASSQGQPDGYTF. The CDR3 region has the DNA TGTGCCAGCAGCCAAGGACAGCCTGATGGCTACACCTTC.

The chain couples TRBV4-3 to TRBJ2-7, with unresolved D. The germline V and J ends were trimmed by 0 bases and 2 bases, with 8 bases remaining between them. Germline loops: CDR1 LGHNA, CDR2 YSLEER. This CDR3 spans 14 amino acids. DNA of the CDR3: TGCGCCAGCAGCCAAGATTTTTCCACCTACGAGCAGTACTTC. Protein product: CASSQDFSTYEQYF.